The clone carrying this T cell receptor (beta chain) was detected many times. Its specificity is unknown. The read ends 3 residues before the CDR3 terminus; that terminus is restored from the germline J gene. Patients and controls were mostly of Caucasian heritage. These data are taken from a study of T cell clonality in common variable immunodeficiency. Findings and limits, study-wide: CVID subjects shared fewer TCRbeta clones than healthy controls did.

The germline gives CDR1 GTSNPN, CDR2 SVGIG (reference sequence). This CDR3 contains 13 residues. The V gene lost 0 bases and the J gene lost 5 bases, with 10 bases spanning the gap. Measured with immunoSEQ multiplex PCR; TCRdb has only the in-frame clones, and not every one. The sample shows roughly 52,000 clones, none of them appearing just once. This sequence joins TRBV30 and TRBJ2-5; weak D call: TRBD1 (5 bases). This receptor was identified in a person aged 18 to 70 in good health. Sequencing used peripheral blood mononuclear cells. Here the CDR3 reads CAWSVGSGETQYF. The sequenced part of the CDR3 DNA is TGTGCCTGGAGTGTGGGTTCAGGGGAGACC.